One sample yielded the 2 T cell receptor beta chains listed below, sequenced in a study of shared clonotypes between healthy human individuals (TCRdb year 2020). The library was made by the immunoSEQ multiplex PCR assay. This immuneACCESS table, as held by TCRdb, lists in-frame sequences with V and J called but not all clones. Of the missing ones, under half trace to an unresolved V gene in checked studies; the others have no known cause. The sample profile shows about 1.1 million clones; more than 75% of them were found once. The ten largest make up about 0.52% of the sample. Sequenced material: memory CD4+ T cells from PBMCs. This sample's cell subset or site label indicates: CD45RA-negative fraction. These receptors all come from a man between 18 and 29 years old in good health. Some clones in this sample may be carry-over from other donors' samples.

This chain connects TRBV5-1 to TRBJ2-4; 8 nucleotides match TRBD1. Germline loops: CDR1 SGHRS, CDR2 YFSETQ. Trimming cost V 4 bases and J 8 bases; bases outside gene matches: 11. This CDR3 spans 15 amino acids. CDR3 nucleotide sequence: TGCGCCAGCAGCCGCAGGGGGCTCTTTGAGGACATTCAGTACTTC. It specifies CASSRRGLFEDIQYF.

The chain uses TRBV21-1 and TRBJ1-2; TRBD1 is the table's D call and was not checked against the DNA. TRBV21-1 represents a pseudogene. The CDR3 has 14 amino acids. CDR3 in DNA: TGTGCCAGCAGCAACCCCGGGACAGGGAATGGCTACACCTTC. It encodes CASSNPGTGNGYTF.